The T cell receptor beta chain under discussion was sequenced for a study of prognosis after radiotherapy for stage I lung cancer. For the study at large: The patients included approximately 14 who had newly diagnosed primary stage I lung tumors, along with 5 or 6 others who had oligometastatic NSCLC after their primary tumor had been surgically resected. Tumors proved to be squamous cell carcinoma in seven patients and represented adenocarcinoma in twelve. Overall study results and limits: When patients developed distant metastases, their Shannon entropy after stereotactic body radiation therapy was lower. After stereotactic body radiation therapy, median unique TCR clones were roughly 6,500, down from approximately 10,000.

Two-round multiplex PCR, the amplification method, yielded TCR beta CDR3 from genomic DNA. The use of primers specific to each TRBV and TRBJ gene characterized first-round PCR. TCRdb used MiXCR to reprocess the multiplex PCR reads, holding one entry per CDR3 protein. The top ten hold 6% to 9% of the sample, which has some 60,000 distinct CDR3 sequences, more than 25% seen once. This clonotype was detected many times. Its antigen is not identified. This receptor was identified in a donor over 45 with non-small cell lung cancer. Sequencing was performed on PBMCs, taken before or after stereotactic body radiation therapy (not recorded which).

CDR3 residues: CAWIRAASNQPQHF. CDR3 nucleotides: TGTGCCTGGATTCGGGCGGCAAGCAATCAGCCCCAGCATTTT. The V call is TRBV30, the J call TRBJ1-5, with D unresolved. V was clipped by 4 bases and J by 1 base, with 11 bases between them. Looked up from germline, CDR1 is GTSNPN and CDR2 is SVGIG (reference sequence). This CDR3 is built from 14 residues.